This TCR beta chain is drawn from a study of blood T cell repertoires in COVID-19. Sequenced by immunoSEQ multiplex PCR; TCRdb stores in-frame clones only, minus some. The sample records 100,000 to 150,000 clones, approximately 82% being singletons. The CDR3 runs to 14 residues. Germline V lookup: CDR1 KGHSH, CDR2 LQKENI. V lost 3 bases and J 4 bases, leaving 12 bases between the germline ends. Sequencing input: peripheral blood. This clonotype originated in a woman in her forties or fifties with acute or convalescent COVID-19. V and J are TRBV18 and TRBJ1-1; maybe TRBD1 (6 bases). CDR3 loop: CASSPRDIGTEAFF. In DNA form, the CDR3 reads TGTGCCAGCTCACCCCGGGACATCGGCACTGAAGCTTTCTTT.